This T cell receptor (beta chain) is drawn from a study of radiotherapy plus CTLA-4 blockade in lung cancer. At the level of the study: Of the patients, around 17% showed objective responses and 31% attained disease control.

Using immunoSEQ multiplex PCR, the repertoire was profiled, and TCRdb retains in-frame clones only, with some absent. The sample carries tens of thousands of clones, about 85% recorded once. Those patients who had chemo-refractory metastatic non-small-cell lung cancer were given focal radiation along with CTLA-4 blockade through ipilimumab. CDR3 length: 14 residues. V was clipped by 4 bases and J by 7 bases, with 14 bases between them. Germline loops: CDR1 SGDLS, CDR2 YYNGEE. The J gene is TRBJ2-2, the V gene TRBV9; D might be TRBD2 (6 bases). Specimen: peripheral blood, collected from a patient treated with radiotherapy plus ipilimumab. This TCR was sampled from a human donor with non-small cell lung cancer that progressed on radiotherapy plus ipilimumab. CDR3 residues: CASSRKIGGGELFF. The CDR3 DNA reads as TGTGCCAGCAGCCGGAAGATCGGGGGCGGGGAGCTGTTTTTT.